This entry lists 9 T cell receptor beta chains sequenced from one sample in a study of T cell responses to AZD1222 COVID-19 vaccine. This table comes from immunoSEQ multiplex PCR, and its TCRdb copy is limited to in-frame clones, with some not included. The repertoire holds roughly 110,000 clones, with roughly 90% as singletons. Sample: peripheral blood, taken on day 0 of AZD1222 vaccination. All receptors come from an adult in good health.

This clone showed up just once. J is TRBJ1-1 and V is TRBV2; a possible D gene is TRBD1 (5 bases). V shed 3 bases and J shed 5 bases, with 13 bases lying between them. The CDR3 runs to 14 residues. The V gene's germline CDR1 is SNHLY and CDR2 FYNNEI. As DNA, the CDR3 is TGTGCCAGCAGTGATCGGGGGGGACGGACTGAAGCTTTCTTT. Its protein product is CASSDRGGRTEAFF.

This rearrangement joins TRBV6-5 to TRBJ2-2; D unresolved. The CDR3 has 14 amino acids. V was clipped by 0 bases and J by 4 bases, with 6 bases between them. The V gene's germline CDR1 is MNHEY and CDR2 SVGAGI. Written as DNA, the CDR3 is TGTGCCAGCAGTTACTCGTCGGGCACCGGGGAGCTGTTTTTT. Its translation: CASSYSSGTGELFF.

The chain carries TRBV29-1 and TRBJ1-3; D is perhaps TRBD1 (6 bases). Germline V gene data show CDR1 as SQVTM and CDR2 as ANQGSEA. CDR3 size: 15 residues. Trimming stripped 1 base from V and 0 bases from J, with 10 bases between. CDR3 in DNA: TGCAGCGTTGAAGTTCGAGGGGGCTCTGGAAACACCATATATTTT. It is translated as CSVEVRGGSGNTIYF.

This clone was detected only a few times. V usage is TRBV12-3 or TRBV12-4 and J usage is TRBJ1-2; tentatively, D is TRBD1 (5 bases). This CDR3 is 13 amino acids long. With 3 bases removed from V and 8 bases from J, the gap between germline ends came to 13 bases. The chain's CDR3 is CASSFRRGNGYTF. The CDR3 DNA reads TGTGCCAGCAGTTTCCGGCGGGGGAACGGCTACACCTTC.

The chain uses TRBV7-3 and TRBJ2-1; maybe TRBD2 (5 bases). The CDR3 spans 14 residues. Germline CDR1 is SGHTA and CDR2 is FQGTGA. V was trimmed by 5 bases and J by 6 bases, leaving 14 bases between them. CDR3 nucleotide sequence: TGTGCCAGCAGCCCCAGTGGAGGTCTCAATGAGCAGTTCTTC. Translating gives CASSPSGGLNEQFF.

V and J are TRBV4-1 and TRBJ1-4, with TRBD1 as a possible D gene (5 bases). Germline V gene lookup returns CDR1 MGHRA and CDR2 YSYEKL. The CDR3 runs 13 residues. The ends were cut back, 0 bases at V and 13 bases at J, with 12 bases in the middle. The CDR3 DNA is TGCGCCAGCAGCCAAGAACACGTCCAGGGACTGTTTTTT. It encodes CASSQEHVQGLFF.

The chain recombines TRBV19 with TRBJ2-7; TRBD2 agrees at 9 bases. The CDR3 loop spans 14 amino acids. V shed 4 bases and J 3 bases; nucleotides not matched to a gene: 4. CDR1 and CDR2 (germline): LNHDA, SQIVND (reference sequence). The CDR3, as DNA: TGTGCCAGTAGTAGACTAGCGGCAGGCTACGAGCAGTACTTC. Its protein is CASSRLAAGYEQYF. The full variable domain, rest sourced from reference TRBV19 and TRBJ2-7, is DGGITQSPKYLFRKEGQNVTLSCEQNLNHDAMYWYRQDPGQGLRLIYYSQIVNDFQKGDIAEGYSVSREKKESFPLTVTSAQKNPTAFYLCASSRLAAGYEQYFGPGTRLTVT.

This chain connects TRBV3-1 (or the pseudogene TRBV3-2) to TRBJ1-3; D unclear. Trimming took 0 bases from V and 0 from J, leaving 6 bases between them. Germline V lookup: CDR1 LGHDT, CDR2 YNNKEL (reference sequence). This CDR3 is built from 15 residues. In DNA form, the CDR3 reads TGTGCCAGCAGCCAAGATCCGGGCTCTGGAAACACCATATATTTT. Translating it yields CASSQDPGSGNTIYF.

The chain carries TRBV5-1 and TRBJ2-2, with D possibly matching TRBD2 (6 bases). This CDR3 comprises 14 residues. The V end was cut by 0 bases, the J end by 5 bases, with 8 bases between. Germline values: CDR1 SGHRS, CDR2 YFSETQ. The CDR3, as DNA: TGCGCCAGCAGCTTGGGGGCGGGGACCGGGGAGCTGTTTTTT. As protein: CASSLGAGTGELFF.